A single sample is the source of the 30 T cell receptor beta chains below, sequenced in a study of human T cells and chemical hapten exposure. Noted time point: patch test 2, 6 weeks after DPC sensitization. The treatment denotes: therapeutic diphenylcyclopropenone sensitization with weekly scalp DPC. TCRdb reanalysed the RACE reads using MiXCR and keeps one entry per CDR3 protein. The table lists roughly 140,000 distinct CDR3 sequences, 12% of them singletons. Sample: whole blood, taken in connection with sensitization to the hapten diphenylcyclopropenone (DPC). All receptors derive from a woman aged 50 to 60 with alopecia areata. Some clones in this sample may be carry-over from other donors' samples.

The chain uses TRBV28 and TRBJ2-2, with 12 positions matching TRBD2. The trim removed 8 bases at V and 8 bases at J, leaving 9 bases unmatched. This CDR3 is 15 amino acids long. Germline V gene data show CDR1 as MDHEN and CDR2 as SYDVKM. CDR3 coding DNA: TGTGCCAGCCATCCTAGCGGGAGGGCCAGGGGGGAGCTGTTTTTT. Translated, it gives CASHPSGRARGELFF.

This clonotype has only a few counts. The V and J genes are TRBV20-1 and TRBJ2-1, with D maybe TRBD2 (6 bases). CDR1 and CDR2 from the germline V gene are DFQATT and SNEGSKA (reference sequence). The CDR3 covers 13 residues. V lost 5 bases to trimming and J lost 4 bases, with 12 bases between them. The CDR3 DNA follows: TGCAGTGCTGGTTCTAGCGTTTACAATGAGCAGTTCTTC. This encodes CSAGSSVYNEQFF.

The rearrangement uses TRBV5-4 and TRBJ2-7, with 9 bases matching TRBD1. The trim removed 0 bases at V and 3 bases at J, leaving 4 bases unmatched. Germline CDR1 reads SGHNT; CDR2 reads YYREEE (reference sequence). This CDR3 comprises 15 residues. CDR3: CASSLGGQGFYEQYF. The CDR3 DNA reads TGTGCCAGCAGCTTGGGGGGACAGGGCTTCTACGAGCAGTACTTC.

There are a few counts of this clonotype. V usage is TRBV25-1 and J usage is TRBJ1-6, with D maybe TRBD1 (6 bases). This CDR3 is built from 14 residues. The V gene's germline CDR1 is MGHDK and CDR2 SYGVNS. V was shortened by 5 bases and J by 4 bases, with 9 bases between the two germline ends. This CDR3 reads CASSPTGYNSPLHF. DNA for the CDR3: TGTGCCAGCAGTCCAACAGGGTATAATTCACCCCTCCACTTT.

For this clonotype: This could be a read error, since a much larger clone is one nucleotide away. The chain recombines TRBV5-1 with TRBJ2-6; D is unresolved. The CDR3 covers 17 residues. CDR1 SGHRS and CDR2 YFSETQ come from the germline V gene. Trimming left V 3 bases short and J 4 bases short, with 17 bases between. The CDR3 region has the DNA TGCGCCAGCAGCTATCAGGTGGCAACATCAGGGGCCAACGTCCTGACTTTC. The encoded protein is CASSYQVATSGANVLTF.

The chain employs TRBV12-3 or TRBV12-4 and TRBJ2-1; 10 bases agree with TRBD2. The CDR3 runs 15 residues. V was pared by 3 bases and J by 8 bases, with 7 bases of the junction left unmatched. CDR3 protein: CASSLGLAGEDEQFF. In DNA form, the CDR3 reads TGTGCCAGCAGTTTGGGTCTAGCGGGAGAAGATGAGCAGTTCTTC.

This clonotype was recorded many times. This sequence joins TRBV3-1 and TRBJ1-2, with D unresolved. V lost 5 bases, J lost 3 bases, and 7 bases lay in between. CDR3 length: 12 residues. The germline V gene has CDR1 LGHDT and CDR2 YNNKEL (reference sequence). This CDR3 reads CASSLRDYGYTF. Written as DNA, the CDR3 is TGTGCCAGCAGCTTGAGGGACTATGGCTACACCTTC.

This clonotype was observed a few times. CDR3 sequence reads: CASSKKQGAGSPLHF. CDR3 nucleotides: TGTGCCAGCAGCAAGAAACAGGGGGCTGGGTCACCCCTCCACTTT. The chain has TRBV7-9 and TRBJ1-6; 9 positions match TRBD1. CDR3 length: 15 amino acids. From germline, CDR1 is SEHNR and CDR2 FQNEAQ (reference sequence). The junction had 9 bases not matched to a gene; V was cut back by 5 bases and J by 10 bases.

The chain has TRBV6-5 and TRBJ2-6; D ambiguous. V lost 6 bases, J lost 2 bases, and 14 bases lay in between. CDR1 is MNHEY and CDR2 is SVGAGI in the germline V gene. The CDR3 is made up of 16 amino acids. The CDR3 DNA follows: TGTGCCAGCAGCTATACCAGGATCCCTGGGGCCAACGTCCTGACTTTC. It specifies CASSYTRIPGANVLTF.

This clonotype came up many times. The genes are TRBV5-1 and TRBJ2-1, with 11 bases fitting TRBD2. V was pared by 4 bases and J by 4 bases, with 7 bases of the junction left unmatched. Germline CDR1 reads SGHRS; CDR2 reads YFSETQ. The CDR3 is 16 residues long. DNA for the CDR3: TGCGCCAGCAGCCCGCCCGGGACTAGCGGATACAATGAGCAGTTCTTC. It translates to CASSPPGTSGYNEQFF.

CDR3 coding DNA: TGTGCCACCAGCCGGAGAGGCGGCTCCTACGAGCAGTACTTC. Translation gives CATSRRGGSYEQYF. The chain employs TRBV15 and TRBJ2-7; D remains ambiguous. In germline, CDR1 is LNHNV, CDR2 YYDKDF (reference sequence). The CDR3 consists of 14 residues. V lost 5 bases and J lost 0, with 11 bases in between.

The chain uses TRBV19 and TRBJ2-1; 9 nucleotides line up with TRBD2. The germline V gene has CDR1 LNHDA and CDR2 SQIVND (reference sequence). The CDR3 sequence is 19 residues long. V dropped 5 bases and J dropped 7; count of bases not matched to a gene: 21. The CDR3 spells CASSPPRAGGLERGNEQFF. In DNA, the CDR3 is TGTGCCAGTAGTCCGCCCCGAGCGGGAGGCCTTGAAAGGGGTAATGAGCAGTTCTTC. The variable domain in full, completed from reference TRBV19 and TRBJ2-1, reads DGGITQSPKYLFRKEGQNVTLSCEQNLNHDAMYWYRQDPGQGLRLIYYSQIVNDFQKGDIAEGYSVSREKKESFPLTVTSAQKNPTAFYLCASSPPRAGGLERGNEQFFGPGTRLTVL.

Here the CDR3 DNA reads TGCAGCGTTTTGGAGGGGACCACTGAAGCTTTCTTT. Translating it yields CSVLEGTTEAFF. The chain joins TRBV29-1 to TRBJ1-1; a weak D match, TRBD1 (5 bases). CDR3 size: 12 residues. V was trimmed by 5 bases and J by 4 bases, leaving 11 bases between them. Germline V CDR1 and CDR2: SQVTM, ANQGSEA.

This clonotype was picked up many times. The gene calls are TRBV12-3 or TRBV12-4 and TRBJ2-2; possible D gene TRBD1, 6 bases. V lost 1 base and J 3 bases, leaving 15 bases between the germline ends. CDR3 size: 17 residues. CDR3 amino acids: CASSLVVANRDTGELFF. DNA of the CDR3: TGTGCCAGCAGTTTAGTAGTAGCAAACAGGGACACCGGGGAGCTGTTTTTT.

Many counts were recorded for this clonotype. The chain recombines TRBV29-1 with TRBJ1-5; D is unclear. This CDR3 is built from 12 residues. V was shortened by 6 bases and J by 1 base, with 7 bases between the two germline ends. Germline CDR1 SQVTM, CDR2 ANQGSEA. CDR3 amino acids: CSVGVSNQPQHF. Here the CDR3 DNA reads TGCAGCGTCGGGGTGAGCAATCAGCCCCAGCATTTT. Based on the CDR3 plus reference TRBV29-1 and TRBJ1-5, the full variable domain is SAVISQKPSRDICQRGTSLTIQCQVDSQVTMMFWYRQQPGQSLTLIATANQGSEATYESGFVIDKFPISRPNLTFSTLTVSNMSPEDSSIYLCSVGVSNQPQHFGDGTRLSIL.

This clonotype was found a few times. This sequence joins TRBV14 and TRBJ2-1; 8 nucleotides match TRBD1. Germline V gives CDR1 SGHDN, CDR2 FVKESK. With 5 bases clipped from V and 6 bases from J, the junction kept 3 bases outside the gene matches. CDR3 length: 13 amino acids. The CDR3 is CASSADRVNEQFF. The CDR3 DNA follows: TGTGCCAGCAGCGCGGACAGGGTCAATGAGCAGTTCTTC.

The V and J genes are TRBV9 and TRBJ1-2; D unresolved. Trimming removed 4 bases from V and 6 bases from J, with 19 bases in between. Germline values: CDR1 SGDLS, CDR2 YYNGEE. The CDR3 has 15 amino acids. Written as DNA, the CDR3 is TGTGCCAGCAGCTCAACCCCACCGGGTCGTGATGGCTACACCTTC. This translates into CASSSTPPGRDGYTF.

This clonotype was seen at least ten times. The J gene is TRBJ2-2, the V gene TRBV7-3; a possible D gene is TRBD2 (6 bases). Germline CDR1 SGHTA, CDR2 FQGTGA. The CDR3 loop spans 17 amino acids. Trimming removed 5 bases at V and 0 bases at J, with 16 bases between. Here the CDR3 reads CASSVGGGVSNTGELFF. CDR3 in DNA: TGTGCCAGCAGCGTTGGCGGCGGGGTTTCGAACACCGGGGAGCTGTTTTTT.

The chain uses TRBV5-5 and TRBJ1-5; D not certain. There are 14 residues in the CDR3. V shed 2 bases and J shed 3 bases, with 9 bases lying between them. Germline values: CDR1 SGHKS, CDR2 YYEKEE (reference sequence). CDR3 loop: CASSLARFNQPQHF. The DNA of the CDR3 is TGTGCCAGCAGCTTAGCCAGATTCAATCAGCCCCAGCATTTT.

The chain couples TRBV6-5 to TRBJ2-6; unclear D gene. V lost 0 bases and J 0 bases, leaving 6 bases between the germline ends. CDR1 MNHEY and CDR2 SVGAGI come from the germline V gene. The CDR3 is 16 amino acids. The DNA for the CDR3 is TGTGCCAGCAGTTACTCGCGGACCTCTGGGGCCAACGTCCTGACTTTC. Translating it yields CASSYSRTSGANVLTF.

This clonotype was seen more than once but under ten times. V and J are TRBV6-1 and TRBJ2-3, with D possibly called TRBD1 or TRBD2 (5 bases each). The CDR3 extends over 15 amino acids. Germline CDR1 and CDR2: MNHNS and SASEGT. Trimming removed 3 bases at V and 0 bases at J, with 10 bases between. CDR3 amino acids: CASSEGPASTDTQYF. The CDR3 nucleotides read TGTGCCAGCAGTGAGGGACCGGCTAGCACAGATACGCAGTATTTT.

The chain has TRBV5-1 and TRBJ2-2; the D is unclear. CDR1 and CDR2 (germline): SGHRS, YFSETQ. CDR3 size: 13 residues. V was trimmed by 0 bases and J by 6 bases, leaving 6 bases between them. The DNA for the CDR3 is TGCGCCAGCAGCTTGGCCAACCCCGGGGAGCTGTTTTTT. This encodes CASSLANPGELFF. The entire variable domain, with the rest obtained from reference TRBV5-1 and TRBJ2-2, is as follows: KAGVTQTPRYLIKTRGQQVTLSCSPISGHRSVSWYQQTPGQGLQFLFEYFSETQRNKGNFPGRFSGRQFSNSRSEMNVSTLELGDSALYLCASSLANPGELFFGEGSRLTVL.

The table lists this clonotype with many counts. This chain links TRBV5-1 with TRBJ2-5, with unresolved D. The CDR3 covers 13 residues. The ends were cut back, 3 bases at V and 5 bases at J, with 11 bases in the middle. Germline assignment: CDR1 SGHRS and CDR2 YFSETQ. The CDR3 sequence is CASSSVVGETQYF. The CDR3 region has the DNA TGCGCCAGCAGCTCCGTGGTTGGGGAGACCCAGTACTTC.

V is TRBV27 and J is TRBJ2-3, with a tentative D call TRBD1 (5 bases). Germline lookup yields CDR1 MNHEY and CDR2 SMNVEV (reference sequence). V dropped 6 bases and J dropped 2 bases, with 12 bases sitting between them. CDR3 size: 14 residues. CDR3 residues: CASSWGAHTDTQYF. For the CDR3, the DNA is TGTGCCAGCAGCTGGGGCGCCCACACAGATACGCAGTATTTT.

This clonotype came up a few times. This sequence joins TRBV5-5 and TRBJ1-3, with 9 bases lining up with TRBD1. The CDR3 runs to 16 residues. Trimming cost V 4 bases and J 0 bases; bases outside gene matches: 5. Germline values: CDR1 SGHKS, CDR2 YYEKEE (reference sequence). The CDR3 spells CASSRTGVLSGNTIYF. DNA of the CDR3: TGTGCCAGCAGCAGGACAGGGGTCCTCTCTGGAAACACCATATATTTT.

The table lists this clonotype with a few counts. V is TRBV20-1 and J is TRBJ2-3; possibly TRBD2 for D (5 bases). This CDR3 has 12 amino acids. V dropped 1 base and J dropped 5 bases, with 7 bases sitting between them. Germline CDR1 DFQATT, CDR2 SNEGSKA (reference sequence). The DNA of the CDR3 is TGCAGTGCTAGAGTGGCGGGAGATACGCAGTATTTT. As protein: CSARVAGDTQYF.

Notes on this clonotype: Since a much larger clone is just one base distant, this may be a read error. The CDR3 does not close with the conserved phenylalanine or tryptophan, likely indicating a read error. The V call is TRBV3-1, the J call TRBJ2-7; 7 nucleotides align to TRBD1. Germline trimming cut 4 bases from V and 7 bases from J; bases unmatched to any gene: 13. CDR1 and CDR2 from the germline V gene are LGHDT and YNNKEL (reference sequence). This CDR3 is 15 amino acids long. The DNA for the CDR3 is TGTGCCAGCAGCCGGGATCTATTTCCGGGACAGGAGCAGTACTCC. Translated, it gives CASSRDLFPGQEQYS.

This clonotype has ten or more counts. J is TRBJ1-2 and V is TRBV3-1; D not resolved. There are 13 residues in the CDR3. Germline V gives CDR1 LGHDT, CDR2 YNNKEL (reference sequence). The V end was cut by 1 base, the J end by 4 bases, with 7 bases between. The CDR3 spells CASSQVATYGYTF. DNA for the CDR3: TGTGCCAGCAGCCAAGTAGCCACCTATGGCTACACCTTC. Variable domain in full (rest from reference TRBV3-1 and TRBJ1-2): DTAVSQTPKYLVTQMGNDKSIKCEQNLGHDTMYWYKQDSKKFLKIMFSYNNKELIINETVPNRFSPKSPDKAHLNLHINSLELGDSAVYFCASSQVATYGYTFGSGTRLTVV.

This clonotype was recorded a few times. This rearrangement joins TRBV2 to TRBJ1-5, with 10 bases aligning to TRBD1. The V and J ends lost 6 bases and 6 bases, in that order; junction bases with no gene match: 8. CDR1 is SNHLY and CDR2 is FYNNEI in the germline V gene. The CDR3 consists of 15 residues. The CDR3 region is CASRETGGDRQPQHF. In DNA, the CDR3 is TGTGCCAGCAGGGAGACAGGGGGCGATCGTCAGCCCCAGCATTTT.

The V gene is TRBV19, the J gene TRBJ2-1, with TRBD1 matching over 10 bases. CDR1 and CDR2 from the germline V gene are LNHDA and SQIVND (reference sequence). Trimming cost V 3 bases and J 8 bases; bases outside gene matches: 16. The CDR3 spans 18 residues. In nucleotides, the CDR3 is TGTGCCAGTAGTATGGGGACAGGGACAGGGGCCGGTGGCGATGAGCAGTTCTTC. Its translation is CASSMGTGTGAGGDEQFF.